This TCR beta chain was obtained from a study of blood T cell repertoires in COVID-19 (TCRdb year 2020). With respect to the entire study: Samples from collaborators originated in the United States, Italy and Spain and spanned both the acute and convalescent phases of COVID-19. The prospective study material was composed of cDNA or gDNA derived from T cells, B-cell-depleted T cells, or PBMCs. A de-identified subject ID, COVID-19 status, age in years and sex were almost always included in the sample metadata. Samples were obtained from the ongoing ImmuneRACE study (first 160 participants) and from 1,200 or so subjects provided by 6 global collaborators. The repertoires were made available in a free public database intended to serve as a resource for research on the immune response to SARS-CoV-2. The dataset comprised deeply sampled blood TCRbeta repertoires from subjects exposed to, actively infected with, or recovered from COVID-19. Where available, HLA class I and class II types were taken from metadata supplied by the sample provider and were not determined by assay-based typing. Results the study describes overall, beyond this receptor: Clinical and demographic metadata were provided uncurated, with the amount varying by source and participant.

The immunoSEQ Assay, a bias-controlled multiplex PCR, was used to amplify TCRbeta CDR3 regions from genomic DNA. The study's processing was this. The number of nucleated cells in each sample was estimated by amplification of reference gene primers within the assay. To quantify the absolute abundance of each unique TCRbeta CDR3 rearrangement, sequence reads were collapsed and filtered. Productive Simpson clonality was computed per sample as the square root of Simpson's diversity index over productive rearrangements. TCRdb mirrors the immuneACCESS table, restricted to in-frame sequences. Some clones are absent from its copies; in checked studies, under half trace to an unresolved V gene, and the reason for the others is unknown. V and J calls plus clone size are reproduced from that table; the DNA served to infer D and trimming. The sample table holds around 94,000 clones, of which about 86% were seen once. The ten largest clones capture approximately 6.5% of the sample.

CDR1 is given as MNHEY and CDR2 as SVGAGI, both from the germline V gene. Trimmed from V: 4 bases; trimmed from J: 4 bases; junction bases lacking a gene match: 10. The CDR3 numbers 16 residues from cysteine through phenylalanine. Only the CDR3 DNA stays, 48 bases, in frame from base 1. This clone has just one count. The antigen it binds to is not known. Per-base qualities were not stored, and no clone one base away is much larger. Whole blood was collected in K2EDTA tubes by collaborating institutions according to the institutions' own protocols. For TCRbeta analysis, collaborator samples were shipped as frozen whole blood, as isolated PBMCs, or as DNA extracted from either sample type.

The specimen was peripheral blood. The V gene is TRBV6-5 and the J gene is TRBJ2-1; TRBD2 aligns with 7 central bases. The sequence derives from a man in his 60s with acute or convalescent COVID-19. Here is the DNA: TGTGCCAGCAGTTGGGGACCGGGACTACCGTACAATGAGCAGTTCTTC. Its product reads: CASSWGPGLPYNEQFF.